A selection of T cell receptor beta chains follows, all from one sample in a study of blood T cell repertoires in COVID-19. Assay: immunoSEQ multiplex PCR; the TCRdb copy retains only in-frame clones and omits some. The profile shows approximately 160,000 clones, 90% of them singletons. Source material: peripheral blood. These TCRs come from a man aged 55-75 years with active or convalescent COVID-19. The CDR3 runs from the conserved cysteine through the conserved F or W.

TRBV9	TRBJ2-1	CASSVAGAFSINEQFF
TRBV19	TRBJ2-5	CASTRGERETQYF
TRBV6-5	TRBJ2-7	CASSYGFGGEQYF
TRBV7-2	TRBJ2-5	CASSEDSQETQYF
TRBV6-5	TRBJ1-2	CASRPGDPYYGYTF
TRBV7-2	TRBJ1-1	CASSFLPSFGSTEAFF
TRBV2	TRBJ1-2	CASSPGDYGYTF
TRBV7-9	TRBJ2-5	CASSLTSGGLQETQYF
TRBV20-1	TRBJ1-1	CSASAYTEAFF
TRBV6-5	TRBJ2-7	CASKEGVAYEQYF
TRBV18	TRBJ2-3	CASSPPRGQGKGTDTQYF
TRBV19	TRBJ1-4	CASSSAGQPGANEKLFF
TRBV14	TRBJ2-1	CASSQLGGIYNEQFF
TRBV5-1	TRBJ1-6	CASSLSGGDRSPLHF
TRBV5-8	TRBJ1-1	CASSSLTGGMAEAFF
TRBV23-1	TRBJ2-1	CASSQPTRGSALIYEQFF
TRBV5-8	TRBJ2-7	CASSPGYEQYF
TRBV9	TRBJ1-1	CASSVTGSGAFF
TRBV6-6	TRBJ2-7	CASSYSGSASYEQYF
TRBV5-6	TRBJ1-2	CASSLPGQGYGYTF
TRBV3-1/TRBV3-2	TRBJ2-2	CASSPHRGFGTGELFF
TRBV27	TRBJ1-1	CASSFGSQNTEAFF
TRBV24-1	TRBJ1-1	CATSDLYGPQGRLNTEAFF
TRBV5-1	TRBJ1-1	CASSQEGYTEAFF
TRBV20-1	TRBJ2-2	CSAGGTSLNTGELFF
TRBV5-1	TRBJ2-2	CASSSRGAGETGELFF
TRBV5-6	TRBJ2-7	CASSRDRILAGLYEQYF
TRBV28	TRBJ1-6	CASRPTGGVNSPLHF
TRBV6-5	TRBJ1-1	CASSLQGWTEAFF
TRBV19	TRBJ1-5	CASSIQGAYGNQPQHF
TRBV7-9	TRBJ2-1	CASSLQTSGYNEQFF
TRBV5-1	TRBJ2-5	CASSFTGGQETQYF
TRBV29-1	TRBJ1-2	CSVDWDKRYTF
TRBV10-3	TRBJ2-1	CAISLAGGFYNEQFF
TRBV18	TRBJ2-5	CASSEHPKETQYF
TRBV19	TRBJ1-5	CASRTGQGGSQPQHF
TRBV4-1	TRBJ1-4	CASSQPTGVRGKLFF
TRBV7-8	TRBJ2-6	CASNQGDSFGANVLTF
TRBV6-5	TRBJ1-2	CASSPTGTSYGYTF
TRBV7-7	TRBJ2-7	CASSATAGAGEQYF
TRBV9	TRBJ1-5	CASSAGWAGDHQPQHF
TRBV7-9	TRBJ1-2	CASSLAATAGDGYTF
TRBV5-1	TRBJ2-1	CASSLAGLSYNEQFF
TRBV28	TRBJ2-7	CASNSGSYEQYF
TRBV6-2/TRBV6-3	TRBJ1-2	CASSYAVRGYTF
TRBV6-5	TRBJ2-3	CASRSPGTVADTQYF
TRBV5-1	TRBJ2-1	CASSLGLAAKEFF
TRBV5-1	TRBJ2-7	CASRIISGPSYEQYF
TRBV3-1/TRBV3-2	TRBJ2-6	CASSQDDRGWANVLTF
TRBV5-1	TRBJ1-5	CASSEGTSNQPQHF
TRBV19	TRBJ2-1	CASSRDSRYNEQFF
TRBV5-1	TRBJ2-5	CASSLGFGGETQYF
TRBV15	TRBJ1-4	CATSIRVATNEKLFF
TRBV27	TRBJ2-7	CASSLGTGYYEQYF
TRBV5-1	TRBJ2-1	CASSLGGTGSYNEQFF
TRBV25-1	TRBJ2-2	CASSSTGVSGELFF
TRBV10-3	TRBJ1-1	CAISETSGAEAFF
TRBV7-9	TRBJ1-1	CASSLFASGNTEAFF
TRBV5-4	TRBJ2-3	CASSLLDTDTQYF